This section outlines one TCR beta chain sequence together with its context. The antigen is not known. The germline V gene encodes CDR1 DFQATT and CDR2 SNEGSKA (reference sequence). V dropped 0 bases and J dropped 3 bases, with 9 bases sitting between them. CDR3 length equals 13 residues. As for time point: longitudinal time-point 3. This entry comes from a study of neurological immune-mediated disorders. Study-wide findings and caveats: On phylogenetic grouping, the repertoires of 18 of 34 multiple sclerosis patients fell within one related-CDR3 cluster, constituting a possible signature.

Synthesis of cDNA was performed by 5'RACE using 10-nucleotide random UMIs. TCRdb reprocessed the 5' RACE reads with MiXCR, giving one entry per CDR3 protein. The sample lists about 81,000 distinct CDR3 sequences, approximately 4.6% occurring once. The sample comprised PBMCs. The chain joins TRBV20-1 to TRBJ2-7; possibly TRBD1 for D (5 bases). The sequence came from a woman in her sixties or seventies with multiple sclerosis. The CDR3 reads CSARDARDYEQYF. In DNA, the CDR3 is TGCAGTGCTAGAGATGCCAGGGACTACGAGCAGTACTTC.